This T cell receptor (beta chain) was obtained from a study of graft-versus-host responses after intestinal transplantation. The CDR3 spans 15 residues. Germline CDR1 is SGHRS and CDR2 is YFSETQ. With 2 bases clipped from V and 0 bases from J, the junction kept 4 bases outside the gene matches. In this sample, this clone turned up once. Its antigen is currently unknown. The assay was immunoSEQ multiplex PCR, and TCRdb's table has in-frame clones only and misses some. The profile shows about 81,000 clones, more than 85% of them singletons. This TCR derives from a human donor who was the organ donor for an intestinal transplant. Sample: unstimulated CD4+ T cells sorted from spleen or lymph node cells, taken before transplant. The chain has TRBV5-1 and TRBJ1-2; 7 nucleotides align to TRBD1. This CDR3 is CASSFGQVPNYGYTF. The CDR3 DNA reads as TGCGCCAGCAGCTTTGGACAGGTCCCTAACTATGGCTACACCTTC.